Below are 14 T cell receptor beta chains sequenced from a single sample in a study of STAT5B mutations in CD4+ large granular lymphocyte leukemia. Some clones are missing from TCRdb's copy, which holds only in-frame ones; the method was immunoSEQ multiplex PCR. The table lists 31,000 or so clones, roughly 74% of them singletons, with roughly 0.3% in the top ten. Material for sequencing was CD4+ T cells from blood buffy coats. These receptors were obtained from a human donor in good health.

This chain joins TRBV18 and TRBJ2-3, with D tentatively TRBD2 (5 bases). Germline CDR1 and CDR2: KGHSH and LQKENI. Trimming took 1 base from V and 5 from J, leaving 16 bases between them. The CDR3 length is 16 residues. The CDR3 coding sequence is TGTGCCAGCTCACCACTCCTAGCCCGGGTCCTAGATACGCAGTATTTT. Its translation is CASSPLLARVLDTQYF.

The chain employs TRBV11-1 and TRBJ2-7; D is ambiguous. Germline CDR1 SGHAT, CDR2 FQDESV (reference sequence). V was pared by 1 base and J by 1 base, with 5 bases between. CDR3 size: 13 residues. The DNA of the CDR3 is TGTGCCAGCAGCTTAGACAGATCCTACGAGCAGTACTTC. The encoded protein is CASSLDRSYEQYF.

The J gene is TRBJ2-7, the V gene TRBV11-3; D is unclear. The CDR3 covers 12 residues. The V end was cut by 5 bases, the J end by 3 bases, with 8 bases between. Germline V gene data show CDR1 as SGHNT and CDR2 as YENEEA. The CDR3 is CASSPPGYEQYF. CDR3 bases: TGTGCCAGCAGCCCCCCTGGCTACGAGCAGTACTTC. Using reference TRBV11-3 and TRBJ2-7 for the parts outside the CDR3, the full variable domain is EAGVVQSPRYKIIEKKQPVAFWCNPISGHNTLYWYLQNLGQGPELLIRYENEEAVDDSQLPKDRFSAERLKGVDSTLKIQPAELGDSAVYLCASSPPGYEQYFGPGTRLTVT.

This clone has just a few counts. V usage is TRBV10-3 and J usage is TRBJ2-1; possible D gene TRBD1, 5 bases. Trimming removed 2 bases at V and 9 bases at J, with 8 bases between. Germline V gene data show CDR1 as ENHRY and CDR2 as SYGVKD. The CDR3 extends over 12 amino acids. The CDR3 protein is CAISEPDSEQFF. The CDR3 DNA reads TGTGCCATCAGTGAGCCAGACAGTGAGCAGTTCTTC.

The J gene is TRBJ2-3, the V gene TRBV14, with 10 positions matching TRBD2. The V segment lost 4 bases and the J segment 5 bases; nucleotides outside the gene matches: 3. The CDR3 has 14 amino acids. Looked up from germline, CDR1 is SGHDN and CDR2 is FVKESK. This CDR3 is CASSPRTSGDTQYF. CDR3 in DNA: TGTGCCAGCAGCCCCCGGACTAGCGGAGATACGCAGTATTTT.

The V and J genes are TRBV5-1 and TRBJ2-2; 11 bases agree with TRBD2. The CDR3 runs 17 residues. CDR1 is SGHRS, CDR2 YFSETQ, per germline. J was trimmed by 2 bases and V by 6 bases; bases with no gene match: 9. The CDR3 DNA sequence: TGCGCCAGCAAGATAAGTAGCGGGAGGGCCAACACCGGGGAGCTGTTTTTT. Translation: CASKISSGRANTGELFF.

V usage is TRBV6-1 and J usage is TRBJ1-5; D gene unclear. With 3 bases removed from V and 4 bases from J, the gap between germline ends came to 7 bases. CDR3 length: 13 amino acids. Germline V CDR1 and CDR2: MNHNS, SASEGT. In DNA form, the CDR3 reads TGTGCCAGCAGTGATAGGGTAAATCAGCCCCAGCATTTT. This sequence encodes CASSDRVNQPQHF.

V usage is TRBV7-2 and J usage is TRBJ2-2; 9 nucleotides align to TRBD1. Looked up from germline, CDR1 is SGHTA and CDR2 is FQGNSA. J gave up 6 bases and V 3 bases, and 5 bases lay outside the gene matches. The CDR3 sequence is 15 residues long. DNA of the CDR3: TGTGCCAGCAGCTTCGGGACAGGGAAGTCCGGGGAGCTGTTTTTT. Translating it yields CASSFGTGKSGELFF. Complete variable domain (other parts from reference TRBV7-2 and TRBJ2-2): GAGVSQSPSNKVTEKGKDVELRCDPISGHTALYWYRQSLGQGLEFLIYFQGNSAPDKSGLPSDRFSAERTGGSVSTLTIQRTQQEDSAVYLCASSFGTGKSGELFFGEGSRLTVL.

The chain has TRBV19 and TRBJ2-7, with 7 bases matching TRBD1. The CDR3 runs to 15 residues. From germline, CDR1 is LNHDA and CDR2 SQIVND (reference sequence). V lost 4 bases and J lost 1; bases outside the gene matches: 7. The CDR3: CASSTTGFRSYEQYF. Written as DNA, the CDR3 is TGTGCCAGTAGTACGACAGGGTTTAGGTCCTACGAGCAGTACTTC.

The V and J genes are TRBV7-2 and TRBJ1-2; TRBD1 matches 10 bases. Germline V gives CDR1 SGHTA, CDR2 FQGNSA. Trimming cost V 1 base and J 6 bases; bases outside gene matches: 5. There are 15 residues in the CDR3. The CDR3: CASSLVGTGEDGYTF. CDR3 DNA: TGTGCCAGCAGCTTAGTGGGGACAGGGGAAGATGGCTACACCTTC. Combining the CDR3 with reference TRBV7-2 and TRBJ1-2 gives the whole variable domain GAGVSQSPSNKVTEKGKDVELRCDPISGHTALYWYRQSLGQGLEFLIYFQGNSAPDKSGLPSDRFSAERTGGSVSTLTIQRTQQEDSAVYLCASSLVGTGEDGYTFGSGTRLTVV.

The genes are TRBV7-9 and TRBJ2-1, with 8 bases aligning to TRBD1. The CDR3 loop spans 16 amino acids. In germline, CDR1 is SEHNR, CDR2 FQNEAQ (reference sequence). V trimming: 1 base; J trimming: 6 bases; junction bases outside the gene matches: 8. CDR3 sequence: CASSLGQGLSGNEQFF. CDR3 in DNA: TGTGCCAGCAGCTTAGGACAGGGGCTATCGGGCAATGAGCAGTTCTTC.

The J gene is TRBJ1-5, the V gene TRBV19; D might be TRBD1 (5 bases). The CDR3 is 14 residues long. CDR1 is LNHDA and CDR2 is SQIVND in the germline V gene (reference sequence). V lost 5 bases, J lost 4 bases, and 12 bases lay in between. The CDR3 sequence is CASSAGTENQPQHF. CDR3 in DNA: TGTGCCAGTAGTGCCGGGACTGAAAATCAGCCCCAGCATTTT.

V and J are TRBV5-4 and TRBJ2-1; 9 nucleotides match TRBD2. The germline gives CDR1 SGHNT, CDR2 YYREEE (reference sequence). The CDR3 runs 15 residues. The V gene end was trimmed by 4 bases and the J gene end by 9 bases; junction bases not matched to a gene: 11. The chain's CDR3 is CASSPGLASIAEQFF. DNA of the CDR3: TGTGCCAGCAGCCCCGGACTAGCGAGTATTGCTGAGCAGTTCTTC.

The rearrangement uses TRBV5-5 and TRBJ1-1; 8 bases match TRBD1. After removal of 4 bases from V and 1 base from J, the junction contained 3 bases not matched to a gene. Germline lookup yields CDR1 SGHKS and CDR2 YYEKEE (reference sequence). This CDR3 contains 14 residues. CDR3 sequence reads: CASSLQGGNTEAFF. Here the CDR3 DNA reads TGTGCCAGCAGCCTACAGGGGGGGAACACTGAAGCTTTCTTT.